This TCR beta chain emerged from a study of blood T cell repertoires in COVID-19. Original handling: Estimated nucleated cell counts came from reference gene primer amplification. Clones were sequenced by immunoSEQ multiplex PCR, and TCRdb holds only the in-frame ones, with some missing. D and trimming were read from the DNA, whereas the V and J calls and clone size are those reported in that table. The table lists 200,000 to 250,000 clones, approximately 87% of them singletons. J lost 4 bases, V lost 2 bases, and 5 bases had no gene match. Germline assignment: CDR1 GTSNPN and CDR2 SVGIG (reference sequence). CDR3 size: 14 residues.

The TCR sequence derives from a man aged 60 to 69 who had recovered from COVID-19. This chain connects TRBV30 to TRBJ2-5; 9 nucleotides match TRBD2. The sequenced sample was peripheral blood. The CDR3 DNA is TGTGCCTGGAGTTTAGCGGGAGCCCCAGAGACCCAGTACTTC. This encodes CAWSLAGAPETQYF.